This is a list of T cell receptor beta chains from one sample in a study of CD8 T cells in Susac syndrome. Via MiXCR, TCRdb re-called the immunoSEQ multiplex PCR reads, giving one row per CDR3 protein. The table shows about 90,000 distinct CDR3 sequences, with approximately 96% occurring only once. Source material: CD8+ T cells from PBMCs. The receptors stem from a human donor with Susac syndrome. Each CDR3 is given with its conserved first and last residue. The order of the fields is D gene, clone size, J gene, V gene, CDR3 protein, CDR3 DNA. D genes are given only for firm matches. Size tells how often a clone was seen (once, few, many) or the class of an expanded clone, and some rows leave it out.

>-|-|TRBJ1-5|TRBV20-1
CSAHRRGAPNQPQHF
TGCAGTGCTCATCGGCGGGGGGCACCGAATCAGCCCCAGCATTTT
>TRBD1|-|TRBJ2-2|TRBV20-1
CSATGTGSTGELFF
TGCAGTGCCACCGGGACAGGGAGTACCGGGGAGCTGTTTTTT
>-|-|TRBJ1-1|TRBV20-1
CSARRQEYTEAFF
TGCAGTGCTAGGAGACAGGAATATACTGAAGCTTTCTTT
>-|-|TRBJ1-1|TRBV2
CASSEGEAFF
TGTGCCAGCAGTGAAGGTGAAGCTTTCTTT
>-|-|TRBJ1-1|TRBV12-3/TRBV12-4
CASGRPSNTEAFF
TGTGCCAGCGGTCGTCCTTCGAACACTGAAGCTTTCTTT
>TRBD2|-|TRBJ2-5|TRBV4-3
CASSQDWGLAGGPAETQYF
TGCGCCAGCAGCCAAGATTGGGGACTAGCGGGGGGGCCCGCAGAGACCCAGTACTTC
>-|-|TRBJ1-1|TRBV2
CASGETGGTEAFF
TGTGCCAGCGGGGAAACAGGAGGGACTGAAGCTTTCTTT
>TRBD2|-|TRBJ2-5|TRBV20-1
CSAPTGTGASGGWETQYF
TGCAGTGCACCTACAGGAACAGGAGCTAGCGGGGGTTGGGAGACCCAGTACTTC
>TRBD1|-|TRBJ1-2|TRBV6-5
CASSYSETGSLDYGYTF
TGTGCCAGCAGTTACTCGGAGACAGGGAGTTTGGACTATGGCTACACCTTC
>-|-|TRBJ2-5|TRBV29-1
CSVVSVGQYF
TGCAGCGTTGTCAGTGTTGGCCAGTACTTC
>-|-|TRBJ2-7|TRBV28
CASANYEQYF
TGTGCCAGCGCAAACTACGAGCAGTACTTC
>TRBD1|-|TRBJ2-5|TRBV12-3/TRBV12-4
CASSPQGAKETQYF
TGTGCCAGCAGTCCTCAGGGGGCGAAAGAGACCCAGTACTTC
>TRBD2|-|TRBJ2-7|TRBV3-1
CASSQAATSGEQYF
TGTGCCAGCAGCCAAGCGGCGACTAGCGGGGAGCAGTACTTC
>-|-|TRBJ2-3|TRBV12-3/TRBV12-4
CASSFIGEDTQYF
TGTGCCAGCAGTTTTATAGGGGAAGATACGCAGTATTTT
>TRBD1|-|TRBJ2-3|TRBV24-1
CATSGPGQGTTDTQYF
TGTGCCACCAGTGGCCCGGGACAGGGGACAACAGATACGCAGTATTTT
>-|-|TRBJ2-1|TRBV7-9
CASSVGYNEQFF
TGTGCCAGCAGCGTGGGTTACAATGAGCAGTTCTTC
>-|-|TRBJ2-1|TRBV16
CASSQSLVSSYNEQFF
TGTGCCAGCAGCCAATCTCTAGTAAGCTCCTACAATGAGCAGTTCTTC
>-|-|TRBJ2-1|TRBV10-3
CAISGGYNEQFF
TGTGCCATCAGTGGAGGCTACAATGAGCAGTTCTTC
>TRBD1|-|TRBJ2-5|TRBV9
CASSVALGTGQETQYF
TGTGCCAGCAGCGTCGCCTTAGGGACAGGTCAAGAGACCCAGTACTTC
>-|once|TRBJ1-3|TRBV30
CAWRRELRNTIYF
TGTGCCTGGAGAAGGGAATTGAGAAACACCATATATTTT
>-|-|TRBJ1-1|TRBV29-1
CSVEEGAGPANTEAFF
TGCAGCGTTGAAGAGGGGGCAGGCCCTGCGAACACTGAAGCTTTCTTT
>-|-|TRBJ2-1|TRBV19
CASSIQGKNEQFF
TGTGCCAGTAGTATACAGGGGAAGAATGAGCAGTTCTTC
>-|-|TRBJ1-5|TRBV10-3
CAISESPGVGLRQPQHF
TGTGCCATCAGTGAGTCACCCGGGGTGGGTTTGAGACAGCCCCAGCATTTT
>-|-|TRBJ1-2|TRBV7-2
CASSPREGRLDGYTF
TGTGCCAGCAGCCCCCGGGAGGGGCGGCTCGATGGCTACACCTTC
>-|-|TRBJ2-5|TRBV6-1
CASSEEGETQYF
TGTGCCAGCAGTGAAGAGGGGGAGACCCAGTACTTC
>-|once|TRBJ2-1|TRBV5-1
CASSLEPGRNEQFF
TGCGCCAGCAGCTTGGAACCAGGGAGGAATGAGCAGTTCTTC
>-|-|TRBJ1-1|TRBV2
CASTPGRHPEAFF
TGTGCCAGCACCCCAGGGAGACACCCTGAAGCTTTCTTT
>-|-|TRBJ2-3|TRBV30
CAGAGQPDRTDTQYF
TGTGCCGGAGCAGGGCAGCCCGATAGGACAGATACGCAGTATTTT
>-|-|TRBJ1-1|TRBV15
CATSRDHRVNTEAFF
TGTGCCACCAGCAGAGATCACAGGGTGAACACTGAAGCTTTCTTT
>-|-|TRBJ2-1|TRBV10-3
CAITRLDNEQFF
TGTGCCATCACAAGACTAGACAATGAGCAGTTCTTC
>TRBD1|once|TRBJ1-1|TRBV5-1
CASRPGDGTANTEAFF
TGCGCCAGCAGGCCGGGGGACGGGACAGCGAACACTGAAGCTTTCTTT
>TRBD2|-|TRBJ2-1|TRBV20-1
CSARVGLADPYNEQFF
TGCAGTGCTAGGGTGGGACTAGCGGATCCCTACAATGAGCAGTTCTTC
>-|-|TRBJ1-4|TRBV7-2
CASSLSQASNEKLFF
TGTGCCAGCAGCTTATCACAGGCTTCTAATGAAAAACTGTTTTTT
>-|-|TRBJ1-1|TRBV20-1
CSARDFNRMNTEAFF
TGCAGTGCGAGAGACTTTAACCGCATGAACACTGAAGCTTTCTTT
>-|once|TRBJ2-7|TRBV5-6
CASSPFLGSAEQYF
TGTGCCAGCAGCCCCTTCCTCGGCAGCGCCGAGCAGTACTTC
>TRBD1|-|TRBJ1-1|TRBV18
CASSPQQGGVNTEAFF
TGTGCCAGCTCACCTCAGCAGGGGGGGGTGAACACTGAAGCTTTCTTT
>-|-|TRBJ2-2|TRBV24-1
CATSAPIDTGELFF
TGTGCCACCAGCGCCCCGATCGACACCGGGGAGCTGTTTTTT
>-|once|TRBJ2-1|TRBV20-1
CSAGLDYYNEQFF
TGCAGTGCTGGGCTGGACTACTACAATGAGCAGTTCTTC
>-|-|TRBJ2-6|TRBV15
CATTDSGANVLTF
TGTGCCACCACAGATTCTGGGGCCAACGTCCTGACTTTC
>TRBD1|-|TRBJ2-2|TRBV30
CAWSQDVDRATGELFF
TGTGCCTGGAGTCAGGACGTGGACAGGGCGACCGGGGAGCTGTTTTTT
>-|-|TRBJ1-2|TRBV15
CATDGEGKYGYTF
TGTGCCACCGATGGGGAGGGTAAATATGGCTACACCTTC
>TRBD1|-|TRBJ2-7|TRBV30
CAWSWDRAYEQYF
TGTGCCTGGAGTTGGGACAGGGCCTACGAGCAGTACTTC
>TRBD1|-|TRBJ1-2|TRBV20-1
CSAARTGLYGYTF
TGCAGTGCTGCCCGGACAGGGCTCTATGGCTACACCTTC
>TRBD1|-|TRBJ1-5|TRBV19
CASRGTGDNQPQHF
TGTGCCAGTAGGGGGACAGGGGACAATCAGCCCCAGCATTTT
>-|-|TRBJ2-7|TRBV5-1
CASSQDAHSYEQYF
TGCGCCAGCAGCCAGGACGCCCACTCCTACGAGCAGTACTTC
>-|-|TRBJ2-7|TRBV4-1
CASGSRGRAYEQYF
TGCGCCAGCGGAAGCCGGGGGCGTGCATACGAGCAGTACTTC
>TRBD2|-|TRBJ2-6|TRBV6-2/TRBV6-3
CASSYRAGGSSGANVLTF
TGTGCCAGCAGTTACAGGGCGGGGGGCTCCTCTGGGGCCAACGTCCTGACTTTC
>TRBD1|-|TRBJ2-1|TRBV12-3/TRBV12-4
CASSSSLDRANEQFF
TGTGCCAGCAGTTCCTCATTGGACAGGGCGAATGAGCAGTTCTTC
>TRBD1|-|TRBJ2-7|TRBV30
CAFHRGHEQYF
TGTGCCTTCCACAGGGGCCACGAGCAGTACTTC
>-|-|TRBJ1-1|TRBV4-1
CASSHFTTANTEAFF
TGCGCCAGCAGCCACTTTACTACAGCGAACACTGAAGCTTTCTTT
>-|-|TRBJ2-5|TRBV2
CASNPGLLQETQYF
TGTGCCAGCAATCCGGGACTGCTACAAGAGACCCAGTACTTC
>-|once|TRBJ1-2|TRBV20-1
CSASDGANYGYTF
TGCAGTGCTAGCGACGGAGCTAACTATGGCTACACCTTC
>-|-|TRBJ2-1|TRBV20-1
CSARDTSGQYNEQFF
TGCAGTGCTAGAGATACATCGGGGCAATACAATGAGCAGTTCTTC
>-|-|TRBJ1-4|TRBV20-1
CSAVGLYGEKLFF
TGCAGTGCCGTCGGGCTCTACGGTGAAAAACTGTTTTTT
>-|once|TRBJ1-2|TRBV3-1
CASTLRGEEGGYTF
TGTGCCAGCACCCTACGCGGGGAGGAAGGTGGCTACACCTTC
>-|-|TRBJ2-5|TRBV20-1
CSATGQLIQETQYF
TGCAGTGCGACCGGACAGCTAATCCAAGAGACCCAGTACTTC
>-|-|TRBJ2-7|TRBV9
CASRDLTIEQYF
TGTGCCAGCCGGGACTTGACGATCGAGCAGTACTTC
>TRBD1|-|TRBJ1-1|TRBV18
CASSLQGATEAFF
TGTGCCAGCTCACTACAGGGGGCAACTGAAGCTTTCTTT
>TRBD1|-|TRBJ1-2|TRBV12-3/TRBV12-4
CASSSQGAGYGYTF
TGTGCCAGCAGTTCACAGGGGGCAGGCTATGGCTACACCTTC